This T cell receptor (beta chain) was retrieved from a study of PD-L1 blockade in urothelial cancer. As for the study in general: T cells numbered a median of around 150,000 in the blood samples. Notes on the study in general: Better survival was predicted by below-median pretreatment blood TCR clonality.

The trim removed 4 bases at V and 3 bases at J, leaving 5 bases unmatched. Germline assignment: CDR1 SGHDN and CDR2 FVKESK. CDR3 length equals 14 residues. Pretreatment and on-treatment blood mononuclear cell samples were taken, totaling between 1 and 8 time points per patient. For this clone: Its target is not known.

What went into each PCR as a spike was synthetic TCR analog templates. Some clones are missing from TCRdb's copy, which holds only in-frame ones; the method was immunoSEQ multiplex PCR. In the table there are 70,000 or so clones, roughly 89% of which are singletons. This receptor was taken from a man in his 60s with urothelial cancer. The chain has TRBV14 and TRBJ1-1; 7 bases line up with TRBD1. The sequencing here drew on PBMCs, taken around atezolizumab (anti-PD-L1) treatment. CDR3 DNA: TGTGCCAGCAGCCGGGGACAGCCATACACTGAAGCTTTCTTT. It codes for CASSRGQPYTEAFF.